These 10 T cell receptor beta chains were sequenced from one sample in a study of blood T cell repertoires in COVID-19. Profiled with immunoSEQ multiplex PCR; TCRdb holds only in-frame clones, not every one. The sample lists a few hundred thousand clones, about 90% occurring once. The material sequenced was peripheral blood. The source is a woman under 30 who had recovered from COVID-19.

The CDR3 DNA reads TGTGCCAGCAGCTTAGATGGTCCGGGTATAGGGCAGTTCTTC. It specifies CASSLDGPGIGQFF. The chain is built from TRBV11-3 and TRBJ2-1, with D unresolved. The CDR3 totals 14 residues. The V end was cut by 0 bases, the J end by 12 bases, with 15 bases between. Germline V gene sequence: CDR1 SGHNT, CDR2 YENEEA.

The chain recombines TRBV5-1 with TRBJ2-7; possibly TRBD2 for D (6 bases). The V gene's germline CDR1 is SGHRS and CDR2 YFSETQ. The CDR3 totals 15 residues. Trimming removed 0 bases from V and 0 bases from J, with 10 bases in between. CDR3 region: CASSLEIGSSYEQYF. The CDR3 coding sequence is TGCGCCAGCAGCTTGGAAATCGGGAGCTCCTACGAGCAGTACTTC.

This chain uses TRBV6-5 with TRBJ1-1, with D unresolved. The CDR3 consists of 12 residues. V lost 6 bases and J lost 6, with 11 bases in between. CDR1 and CDR2 from the germline V gene are MNHEY and SVGAGI. DNA of the CDR3: TGTGCCAGCAGCCTACCGGGAGCTGAAGCTTTCTTT. Translation: CASSLPGAEAFF.

This clone was seen just once. V gene TRBV5-1 combines with J gene TRBJ1-6; D unclear. Germline V gene data show CDR1 as SGHRS and CDR2 as YFSETQ. V lost 1 base and J 4 bases, leaving 12 bases between the germline ends. This CDR3 comprises 16 residues. The CDR3 sequence: CASSLTGFEYNSPLHF. CDR3 nucleotide sequence: TGCGCCAGCAGCTTGACGGGGTTCGAGTATAATTCACCCCTCCACTTT.

The V gene is TRBV19, the J gene TRBJ1-5; a weak D match, TRBD1 (6 bases). Trimming left V 7 bases short and J 0 bases short, with 22 bases between. The CDR3 is 18 residues long. CDR1 is LNHDA, CDR2 SQIVND, per germline (reference sequence). CDR3 DNA sequence: TGTGCCAGTACCCAATTTTTCTGGACAGTCCCTAGCAATCAGCCCCAGCATTTT. Translated: CASTQFFWTVPSNQPQHF.

V gene TRBV9 combines with J gene TRBJ2-3, with D possibly matching TRBD1 (5 bases). Germline CDR1 is SGDLS and CDR2 is YYNGEE. V was trimmed by 0 bases and J by 2 bases, leaving 10 bases between them. This CDR3 comprises 15 residues. The CDR3 is CASSVGQPDTDTQYF. The CDR3 DNA follows: TGTGCCAGCAGCGTAGGACAGCCGGACACAGATACGCAGTATTTT.

The CDR3 nucleotides are TGTGCCAGCAGCTTATCCACAGGTAATACTGAAGCTTTCTTT. Translating gives CASSLSTGNTEAFF. The chain couples TRBV7-3 to TRBJ1-1; D possibly corresponds to TRBD1 (5 bases). The CDR3 covers 14 residues. The V gene's germline CDR1 is SGHTA and CDR2 FQGTGA. V lost 2 bases to trimming and J lost 5 bases, with 12 bases between them. The full variable domain, with the rest looked up from reference TRBV7-3 and TRBJ1-1, is GAGVSQTPSNKVTEKGKYVELRCDPISGHTALYWYRQSLGQGPEFLIYFQGTGAADDSGLPNDRFFAVRPEGSVSTLKIQRTERGDSAVYLCASSLSTGNTEAFFGQGTRLTVV.

The V and J genes are TRBV6-1 and TRBJ1-2; unclear D gene. Trimming removed 1 base from V and 7 bases from J, with 13 bases in between. Germline V lookup: CDR1 MNHNS, CDR2 SASEGT. CDR3 length equals 14 residues. CDR3 sequence: CASSEVRGVAGYTF. CDR3 coding DNA: TGTGCCAGCAGTGAAGTACGGGGAGTGGCTGGCTACACCTTC.

The rearrangement joins TRBV24-1 to TRBJ2-3; D is possibly TRBD2 (5 bases). The V end lost 9 bases, the J end lost 6 bases, and 18 bases lay between the germline ends. The CDR3 sequence is 14 residues long. Germline CDR1 and CDR2: KGHDR and SFDVKD. The CDR3 is CATDDLGGSDTQYF. CDR3 nucleotide sequence: TGTGCCACCGATGACCTAGGAGGTAGTGATACGCAGTATTTT.

The V call is TRBV19, the J call TRBJ2-1, with 10 positions matching TRBD2. This CDR3 has 18 amino acids. V dropped 5 bases and J dropped 2; count of bases not matched to a gene: 12. In germline, CDR1 is LNHDA, CDR2 SQIVND (reference sequence). CDR3 protein: CASSSPSGRIGPYNEQFF. In nucleotides, the CDR3 is TGTGCCAGTAGTTCCCCTAGCGGGAGAATCGGCCCCTACAATGAGCAGTTCTTC.